This T cell receptor beta chain was profiled in a study of blood T cells in healthy people across ages (dated by TCRdb to between 2015 and 2017). For the study in its entirety: In model experiments, roughly one uniquely barcoded TCR beta cDNA molecule per two T cells was captured by template switching. Using deep sequencing normalized with unique cDNA molecular identifiers, the study measured how TCR beta repertoire diversity changes with age. Donors were grouped into four age groups: young (average roughly 17 years), middle-aged (roughly 40), aged (around 60) and long-lived (around 82). Using the same blood draw, the study looked at two additional independent replicas of 1 million unique cDNA reads for two donors, one aged 18 to 30 and the other aged 80 or older. Study-wide conclusions, independent of this receptor: Estimates of total diversity from one million sequenced T cells were regarded as lower bounds and underestimates. As age increased, observed TCR beta diversity per million T cells dropped in a roughly linear way, and a significant reduction was already evident by age roughly 36. Bulk unsorted PBMC profiling prevented conclusive comparison of naive and antigen-experienced compartments. The percentage of naive T cells measured by flow cytometry correlated strongly with observed TCR beta diversity. The CMV infection status of donors was not known, potentially confounding age-related changes in expanded clonotypes. Compared with the aged group, the long-lived group had more naive CD4+ T cells, fewer expanded clones and increased TCR diversity, suggesting age selection.

The CDR3 sequence holds 15 residues, the cysteine and phenylalanine included. This entry keeps only the CDR3 DNA: 45 bases, framed from base 1. V and J are trimmed by 3 bases and 0 bases, and the gene matches miss 5 bases of the junction. The germline V gene yields SGDLS for CDR1 and YYNGEE for CDR2. Comments on this clonotype: This clone's antigen is unknown. Per-base qualities were not stored, and no clone one base away is much larger.

The library came from 5' RACE. The reads were generated on an Illumina HiSeq 2500. A second roughly 6 to 11 cycle PCR used a sample-barcoded 5' primer and a J-beta primer mix. A template-switch 5' adaptor carrying 12 random nucleotides introduced a unique molecular identifier onto each TCR beta cDNA molecule. Each sample yielded at least 3 million CDR3-containing paired-end reads. First-strand cDNA synthesis was performed from all RNA using the Mint cDNA synthesis kit, with priming by a TRBC-specific oligonucleotide. Following uracil-DNA glycosylase treatment, all cDNA underwent a first 18-cycle PCR with the universal primers M1SS and BC2_uni_R. The paper's data handling went like this. Each sample was normalized by randomly selecting 1 million high-quality reads, each carrying a distinct molecular identifier. Instead of being binned into consensus sequences, reads that shared molecular identifiers were thrown out. MiTCR, with a Q25 quality threshold and the strictest error-elimination algorithm, was used for CDR3 identification, clonotype clustering and error correction. Lower-bound total TCR beta diversity was estimated with a nonparametric unseen species model using Euler transformation. The public sequencing data were trimmed at Q25 with fastp and processed into clonotypes with MiXCR by TCRdb, which kept only in-frame beta chains. Here each entry gathers all rows of one CDR3 protein and keeps the most common genes and DNA. The V and J calls were not made by the authors but by TCRdb's processing. Here the sample has 800,000 to 950,000 distinct CDR3 sequences; approximately 32% occur a single time. The biggest ten clones account for roughly 10% of the sample.

The donors were roughly 39 Caucasian individuals from Russia, aged roughly 6 to 100 years, who were systemically healthy. Ten milliliters of peripheral blood were drawn from each donor into EDTA-treated Vacutainer tubes. Ficoll-Paque density-gradient centrifugation was used to isolate PBMCs, with at least 7 million per sample. Total RNA was extracted from PBMCs with Trizol reagent, with at least 6 micrograms obtained per sample. For every donor, flow cytometry on a PBMC aliquot measured the percentage of naive CD45RAhigh/CD27high T cells. This same sample was also part of a study on T cells of mothers and their children. From that second study: Nine systemically healthy Caucasian individuals, comprising three mothers and their six children, were included as donors. cDNA synthesis consumed the entire amount of extracted RNA, loaded at about 1.6 ug RNA in each 15 ul reaction. In the second PCR, the M1S primer added sample barcodes and 2-4 random nucleotides. Each mother yielded over 9.5 million TCR beta CDR3 reads and each child some 3 million reads. In both related and unrelated pairs, thymic selection shapes the output of TCR recombination in a similar way, with inherited differences having only a minor effect. Normalized repertoire overlap was always found to be slightly, but never significantly, higher in related mother-child pairs than in unrelated mother-child pairs. No persistent microchimeric T cell clones were detected, at a sensitivity of approximately 100 clones per million clonotypes. In the study, deep NGS was used to compare the TCR beta repertoires of mothers and children, and features distinguishing related mother-child pairs from unrelated individuals were sought. On average, the children were 11 +/- 4 years old, while the mothers were about 40 +/- 4 years old. After adapter ligation was performed with NEBNext reagents, the libraries were sequenced on an Illumina HiSeq 2000 with 100+100 nt paired-end reads. Mother and child libraries were prepared a month apart and sequenced in separate runs to prevent cross-contamination. For each donor, between about 500,000 and 2,100,000 distinct TCR beta clonotypes were identified. Naive TCR beta clonotypes were estimated from low-frequency clonotypes matched to each donor's FACS-determined naive share, without sorting.

The V and J segments used are TRBV9 and TRBJ1-2; 7 of the junction bases match TRBD1. Sequenced material: blood. The clonotype was recovered from a woman in her thirties or forties in good health. At the DNA level, the sequence is TGTGCCAGCAGCGCGACAGGGTTTTCTAACTATGGCTACACCTTC. It is translated as CASSATGFSNYGYTF. Beyond the CDR3, the reference TRBV9 and TRBJ1-2 genes provide the residues; the full variable domain reads: DSGVTQTPKHLITATGQRVTLRCSPRSGDLSVYWYQQSLDQGLQFLIQYYNGEERAKGNILERFSAQQFPDLHSELNLSSLELGDSALYFCASSATGFSNYGYTFGSGTRLTVV.